These 28 T cell receptor beta chains were all obtained from the same sample, sequenced in a study of CD8+CD57+ T cells in acquired aplastic anemia. Flow cytometry had shown expanded CD8+CD57+ cells in the patients chosen for sequencing. Template material for TCR beta VDJ and CDR3 profiling consisted of genomic DNA. MiXCR, applied by TCRdb to the reads, yields one record per CDR3 protein. The top ten hold roughly 13% of the sample, which has around 190,000 distinct CDR3 sequences, nearly 50% seen once. Sequencing was done on a sample of sorted CD4+, CD8+, or CD8+CD57+ T cells (not recorded which) from PBMCs. These receptors were taken from a human donor with aplastic anemia.

This chain uses TRBV9 with TRBJ2-1; 10 nucleotides line up with TRBD2. V dropped 0 bases and J dropped 6; count of bases not matched to a gene: 3. This CDR3 spans 15 amino acids. Germline V gene sequence: CDR1 SGDLS, CDR2 YYNGEE. For the CDR3, the DNA is TGTGCCAGCAGCGTAGGTAGCGGGGGGACCAATGAGCAGTTCTTC. Amino acid sequence: CASSVGSGGTNEQFF.

This clonotype was picked up many times. The genes are TRBV19 and TRBJ1-5; 9 nucleotides line up with TRBD1. Germline V gene sequence: CDR1 LNHDA, CDR2 SQIVND (reference sequence). This CDR3 has 15 amino acids. Trimming took 6 bases from V and 7 from J; bases not matched to a gene: 10. This chain's CDR3 is CASRQGAQGEQPQHF. The CDR3 bases are TGTGCCAGTAGACAGGGGGCGCAGGGAGAACAGCCCCAGCATTTT.

This chain joins TRBV7-8 and TRBJ1-2; tentatively, D is TRBD1 (6 bases). Germline lookup yields CDR1 SGHVS and CDR2 FQNEAQ. The germline V and J ends were trimmed by 1 base and 8 bases, with 23 bases remaining between them. This CDR3 is 17 amino acids long. Written as DNA, the CDR3 is TGTGCCAGCAGCTTAGGCGCCGGGGGGCCCAATATTTGGGGCTACACCTTC. This translates into CASSLGAGGPNIWGYTF.

This clonotype has only one observation. Here the CDR3 DNA reads TGCAGTGCTAGTGGCCAGCGAAGCACAGATACGCAGTATTTT. Protein sequence: CSASGQRSTDTQYF. This chain joins TRBV20-1 and TRBJ2-3; D not certain. Germline V CDR1 and CDR2: DFQATT, SNEGSKA (reference sequence). The CDR3 sequence is 14 residues long. Between the trimmed V and J ends, which lost 3 bases and 0 bases, there was a span of 10 bases.

This clonotype was detected a few times. J is TRBJ2-3 and V is TRBV10-3; D possibly uses TRBD1 or TRBD2 (6 bases each). The CDR3 length is 13 residues. Trimming removed 7 bases at V and 6 bases at J, with 14 bases between. In germline, CDR1 is ENHRY, CDR2 SYGVKD. CDR3 sequence: CAIKGEVVDTQYF. The CDR3 DNA follows: TGTGCCATCAAGGGGGAGGTGGTGGATACGCAGTATTTT.

In the case of this clonotype: A read error may produce the germline difference seen at one junction end. The chain recombines TRBV7-2 with TRBJ2-1; tentative D call: TRBD2 (6 bases). CDR1 is SGHTA and CDR2 is FQGNSA in the germline V gene. The length of the CDR3 is 16 residues. The CDR3 DNA follows: TGTGCCAGCAGCTTAGGCGGGATCGCCCTATACAATGAGCAGTCCTTC. Protein product: CASSLGGIALYNEQSF.

The V call is TRBV25-1, the J call TRBJ2-7, with 9 positions matching TRBD1. The ends lost 4 bases at V and 3 bases at J; junction bases unmatched: 10. CDR3 length equals 16 residues. Germline CDR1 MGHDK, CDR2 SYGVNS. The DNA of the CDR3 is TGTGCCAGCAGTGTTTACTCCGGGACAGGGTTCTACGAGCAGTACTTC. It yields the protein CASSVYSGTGFYEQYF.

This clonotype was found many times. J is TRBJ1-5 and V is TRBV6-1; no reliable D call. There are 14 residues in the CDR3. CDR1 and CDR2 from the germline V gene are MNHNS and SASEGT. The V end lost 3 bases, the J end lost 2 bases, and 8 bases lay between the germline ends. The CDR3 sequence is CASSDVNRNQPQHF. In DNA, the CDR3 is TGTGCCAGCAGTGACGTCAACCGCAATCAGCCCCAGCATTTT.

The count of this clonotype is one. The chain employs TRBV2 and TRBJ2-7, with 9 bases that match TRBD2. CDR1 is SNHLY and CDR2 is FYNNEI in the germline V gene. J lost 6 bases, V lost 7 bases, and 7 bases had no gene match. This CDR3 has 13 amino acids. The CDR3 loop is CASIFSGSGEQYF. The CDR3 DNA reads TGTGCCAGCATTTTTAGCGGGAGCGGCGAGCAGTACTTC.

This clonotype has a count of ten or more. The chain uses TRBV5-1 and TRBJ1-6; 7 nucleotides line up with TRBD1. The germline CDR1 and CDR2 sequences are SGHRS and YFSETQ. V gave up 3 bases and J gave up 8 bases; unmatched junction bases: 2. CDR3 length: 13 amino acids. The CDR3 bases are TGCGCCAGCAGCTGGGACAGCGATTCACCCCTCCACTTT. The encoded protein is CASSWDSDSPLHF.

This clonotype was seen once. This rearrangement joins TRBV28 to TRBJ2-3; 8 bases line up with TRBD2. CDR3 length: 18 amino acids. Unmatched junction bases numbered 18, after V lost 8 bases and J lost 2 bases. Germline CDR1 reads MDHEN; CDR2 reads SYDVKM. CDR3 sequence reads: CASGWPVVAGGNTDTQYF. The CDR3 DNA reads TGTGCCAGCGGATGGCCGGTCGTGGCGGGGGGAAACACAGATACGCAGTATTTT. Full variable domain (missing parts from reference TRBV28 and TRBJ2-3): DVKVTQSSRYLVKRTGEKVFLECVQDMDHENMFWYRQDPGLGLRLIYFSYDVKMKEKGDIPEGYSVSREKKERFSLILESASTNQTSMYLCASGWPVVAGGNTDTQYFGPGTRLTVL.

About this clonotype itself: The junction differs from germline at one of its ends, possibly a read error. This chain uses TRBV7-7 with TRBJ2-2; 11 bases fit TRBD2. The CDR3 has 16 residues. The germline gives CDR1 SSHAT, CDR2 FNYEAQ (reference sequence). The CDR3 bases are TGTGCCAGCAGCCAGGGACTAGCGGTGAACACCGAGGAGCTGTTTTTT. The encoded protein is CASSQGLAVNTEELFF.

The sample holds a few counts of this clonotype. The junction departs from germline at one end; a sequencing error may be responsible. The chain links TRBV20-1 to TRBJ1-1; D is ambiguous. The CDR3 has 15 amino acids. Germline V CDR1 and CDR2: DFQATT, SNEGSKA (reference sequence). CDR3 protein: CSSRYRGLTYTEAFF. The CDR3 region has the DNA TGCAGTTCTAGATATCGGGGTTTGACGTACACTGAAGCTTTCTTT.

The rearrangement joins TRBV20-1 to TRBJ1-6; no clear D. The V end lost 0 bases, the J end lost 4 bases, and 10 bases lay between the germline ends. This CDR3 is 15 amino acids long. Germline CDR1 DFQATT, CDR2 SNEGSKA (reference sequence). In DNA, the CDR3 is TGCAGTGCTAGAGATAGGCTGGCTTATAATTCACCCCTCCACTTT. This codes for CSARDRLAYNSPLHF.

The CDR3 sequence is CASSPSRDRSTDTQYF. The CDR3 DNA is TGTGCCAGCAGCCCCTCCCGGGACAGAAGCACAGATACGCAGTATTTT. The gene calls are TRBV11-1 and TRBJ2-3; 7 nucleotides match TRBD1. The CDR3 has 16 residues. With 5 bases clipped from V and 0 bases from J, the junction kept 8 bases outside the gene matches. Germline CDR1 reads SGHAT; CDR2 reads FQDESV (reference sequence).

This clonotype has just a few counts. The chain joins TRBV24-1 to TRBJ1-4; D possibly corresponds to TRBD1 (6 bases). Germline V gene lookup returns CDR1 KGHDR and CDR2 SFDVKD. Trimming cost V 9 bases and J 4 bases, with 14 bases left between them. This CDR3 has 14 residues. In DNA form, the CDR3 reads TGTGCCACCTCAACTCGGGACATTAATGAAAAACTGTTTTTT. Translated, it gives CATSTRDINEKLFF.

This clonotype was counted at least ten times. This rearrangement joins TRBV20-1 to TRBJ1-6; 9 nucleotides match TRBD1. The CDR3 is 15 residues long. Unmatched junction bases numbered 5, after V lost 1 base and J lost 7 bases. CDR1 DFQATT and CDR2 SNEGSKA come from the germline V gene (reference sequence). CDR3 protein: CSARGGQGMNSPLHF. The CDR3 coding sequence is TGCAGTGCTAGAGGGGGACAGGGAATGAATTCACCCCTCCACTTT.

This clonotype was counted only a few times. This chain joins TRBV6-4 and TRBJ2-3; no clear D. The V end was cut by 0 bases, the J end by 2 bases, with 3 bases between. Germline CDR1 is MRHNA and CDR2 is SNTAGT. This CDR3 comprises 13 residues. The CDR3 sequence: CASSDSTTDTQYF. CDR3 coding DNA: TGTGCCAGCAGTGACTCGACCACAGATACGCAGTATTTT.

This clonotype was seen a handful of times. The chain couples TRBV20-1 to TRBJ2-3, with TRBD2 matching 11 bases. The CDR3 extends over 15 amino acids. CDR1 is DFQATT, CDR2 SNEGSKA, per germline (reference sequence). V shed 7 bases and J 2 bases; nucleotides not matched to a gene: 8. DNA of the CDR3: TGCAGTGTCATAGCGGGAGGGCGGGTCACAGATACGCAGTATTTT. This encodes CSVIAGGRVTDTQYF.

This clonotype was recorded many times. This chain links TRBV30 with TRBJ1-6; D ambiguous. CDR3 size: 13 residues. Germline CDR1 is GTSNPN and CDR2 is SVGIG (reference sequence). V was trimmed by 3 bases and J by 6 bases, leaving 9 bases between them. The CDR3 sequence is CAWRGNGNSPLHF. The CDR3 nucleotides read TGTGCCTGGAGAGGGAACGGTAATTCACCCCTCCACTTT.

J is TRBJ1-5 and V is TRBV2; 10 nucleotides agree with TRBD1. Unmatched junction bases numbered 4, after V lost 7 bases and J lost 7 bases. CDR1 SNHLY and CDR2 FYNNEI come from the germline V gene. The length of the CDR3 is 13 residues. The CDR3 loop reads CASMKGQGQPQHF. The CDR3 DNA is TGTGCCAGCATGAAGGGACAGGGGCAGCCCCAGCATTTT.

J is TRBJ1-2 and V is TRBV15; tentatively, D is TRBD1 (5 bases). Looked up from germline, CDR1 is LNHNV and CDR2 is YYDKDF (reference sequence). This CDR3 is built from 15 residues. The V and J ends lost 0 bases and 5 bases respectively, with 13 bases between them. CDR3 in amino acids: CATSRDPQATYGYTF. CDR3 nucleotides: TGTGCCACCAGCAGAGACCCACAGGCTACTTATGGCTACACCTTC.

Regarding this clonotype: This sequence may be a read error, since a much larger clone differs from it by one base. The chain links TRBV12-3 or TRBV12-4 to TRBJ2-7; TRBD1 aligns across 8 bases. The CDR3 is 17 amino acids. J was trimmed by 5 bases and V by 5 bases; bases with no gene match: 17. CDR3 amino acids: CASSEGTGEPKTHEQYF. CDR3 bases: TGTGCCAGCAGTGAAGGGACAGGCGAGCCCAAAACCCACGAGCAGTACTTC.

The sample holds many counts of this clonotype. The chain couples TRBV12-3 or TRBV12-4 to TRBJ1-1; TRBD1 matches 8 bases. The V gene end was trimmed by 8 bases and the J gene end by 6 bases; junction bases not matched to a gene: 8. This CDR3 has 13 amino acids. The CDR3 reads CASGTGRGAEAFF. The CDR3 DNA is TGTGCCAGCGGGACAGGCCGAGGAGCTGAAGCTTTCTTT.

The CDR3 coding sequence is TGCAGTGCTAGAGATGAGACTTCTTCCTACGAGCAGTACTTC. This translates into CSARDETSSYEQYF. This chain connects TRBV20-1 to TRBJ2-7, with no clear D. The V and J ends lost 0 bases and 1 base respectively, with 10 bases between them. This CDR3 spans 14 amino acids. Germline V gene data show CDR1 as DFQATT and CDR2 as SNEGSKA (reference sequence).

This clonotype was counted only a few times. The chain uses TRBV4-2 and TRBJ2-7, with D unclear. The germline CDR1 and CDR2 sequences are LGHNA and YNFKEQ. The CDR3 runs 14 residues. Deletions cut 0 bases from V and 2 bases from J, with 8 bases between. Written as DNA, the CDR3 is TGTGCCAGCAGCCAAGATGACGCGACCTACGAGCAGTACTTC. Amino acids: CASSQDDATYEQYF.

V and J are TRBV29-1 and TRBJ1-2; D is possibly TRBD1 (5 bases). Trimming removed 6 bases from V and 5 bases from J, with 13 bases in between. Germline CDR1 SQVTM, CDR2 ANQGSEA. This CDR3 spans 12 amino acids. This chain's CDR3 is CSVDQGWYGYTF. The CDR3 DNA follows: TGCAGCGTCGACCAGGGATGGTATGGCTACACCTTC.

The chain links TRBV2 to TRBJ2-3, with TRBD2 matching over 11 bases. The trim removed 7 bases at V and 4 bases at J, leaving 10 bases unmatched. This CDR3 contains 16 residues. CDR1 and CDR2 (germline): SNHLY, FYNNEI. CDR3 loop: CASILAGGRSADTQYF. The CDR3 nucleotides are TGTGCCAGCATTTTAGCGGGGGGGCGGAGTGCAGATACGCAGTATTTT.